The entry below describes one T cell receptor (beta chain). Antigen: not known. The data were taken from a study of T cell responses to AZD1222 COVID-19 vaccine. Overall study findings and caveats: The donor cohort was predominantly white British with a female majority, and clonal diversity may have been underestimated. Scientists sampled the repertoires only once the peak T cell response had passed.

Sequenced by immunoSEQ multiplex PCR; TCRdb stores in-frame clones only, minus some. The sample lists 140,000 or so clones, just under 95% occurring once. The source is an adult in good health. The sequencing used peripheral blood, collected on day 0 of AZD1222 vaccination.

The CDR3 protein is CASIPGGEVAGELFF. The DNA of the CDR3 is TGTGCCAGCATCCCCGGGGGAGAGGTAGCCGGGGAGCTGTTTTTT. The chain is built from TRBV6-5 and TRBJ2-2; the D gene is possibly TRBD2 (6 bases). CDR3 length: 15 amino acids. With 7 bases removed from V and 6 bases from J, the gap between germline ends came to 18 bases. CDR1 and CDR2 from the germline V gene are MNHEY and SVGAGI.